This T cell receptor (beta chain) comes out of a study of chemoradiotherapy in HPV16-positive cancers. As for the study in general: A couple of HPV16-positive patients' cells yielded candidate HPV-specific clones and common motifs. The study, taken as a whole, reports: Functional assays defining HPV-specific T cells used only a couple of HPV16-positive patients. During treatment, candidate HPV-specific clones and E7-related motifs expanded in tumor. For HPV16-positive patients, expanding HPV-responsive T cells associated with longer recurrence-free survival.

Per the germline V gene, CDR1 is MNHNS and CDR2 is SASEGT. CDR3 length: 14 amino acids. V lost 4 bases to trimming and J lost 5 bases, with 11 bases between them. The assay was immunoSEQ multiplex PCR, and TCRdb's table has in-frame clones only and misses some. The data hold tens of thousands of clones, with 85% to 90% observed a single time. Comment on this clone: What it binds is unknown.

The receptor was derived from a human donor with HPV-associated anogenital cancer. This sequence joins TRBV6-1 and TRBJ2-2; maybe TRBD1 (6 bases). Sequenced material: blood, taken from a patient who underwent chemoradiotherapy. CDR3 sequence (DNA): TGTGCCAGCAGTGGGACAGTGAGTACCGGGGAGCTGTTTTTT. The encoded protein is CASSGTVSTGELFF.